This TCR beta chain was obtained from a study of blood T cells in healthy people across ages. The V end was cut by 4 bases, the J end by 4 bases, with 9 bases between. In germline, CDR1 is MNHEY, CDR2 SVGAGI. The CDR3 sequence is 13 residues long. Then a second PCR, running roughly 7 to 11 cycles, was carried out with a sample-barcoded 5' primer and a J-beta primer mix. TCRdb ran MiXCR on the 5' RACE reads and lists one entry per CDR3 protein. The table records over a million distinct CDR3 sequences, almost 25% of them present only once. Study-wide findings and caveats: It was found that TCR beta diversity correlated strongly with the percentage of naive T cells.

This clonotype was recorded a few times. Its cognate antigen is unknown. Per sample, no less than 6 micrograms of total RNA were extracted. These data are also associated with another study on T cells of mothers and their children. In that study: Reads obtained per mother exceeded 10 million TCR beta CDR3 reads, with 3 million to 3.5 million obtained per child.

The TCR was taken from a girl between 2 and 10 years old in good health. This rearrangement joins TRBV6-5 to TRBJ2-3, with no clear D. Sequenced input: blood. The CDR3 reads CASSLYSADTQYF. CDR3 in DNA: TGTGCCAGCAGTTTATATTCGGCAGATACGCAGTATTTT.